The rows below give T cell receptor beta chains drawn from one sample of a study of shared clonotypes between healthy human individuals. Libraries were prepared by immunoSEQ multiplex PCR; TCRdb keeps only in-frame clonotypes and omits some of them. This sample has about 2.4 million clones, with more than 80% found just once. Source material: naive CD4+ T cells sorted from blood. The origin of the receptors is a man aged 18 to 29 in good health. CDR3s include the opening cysteine and the closing phenylalanine or tryptophan. Fields, in order: CDR3 DNA, CDR3 protein, clone size, J gene, V gene, D gene. A D gene is named only where the DNA matches it firmly. Clone sizes are given selectively: once, few, many, or a class where the clone is expanded.

cdr3_nt: TGTGCCAGCAGCCTAACCCGGGGGTTACCATACGAGCAGTACTTC; cdr3_aa: CASSLTRGLPYEQYF; clone_size: NA; j_call: TRBJ2-7; v_call: TRBV11-2; d_call: NA
cdr3_nt: TGTGCCAGCAGCCGTGACAGGGGGCGGAACGAGCAGTACTTC; cdr3_aa: CASSRDRGRNEQYF; clone_size: NA; j_call: TRBJ2-7; v_call: TRBV7-2; d_call: TRBD1
cdr3_nt: TGCGCCAGCAGCCAAGCAGGGAGGAACACTGAAGCTTTCTTT; cdr3_aa: CASSQAGRNTEAFF; clone_size: few; j_call: TRBJ1-1; v_call: TRBV4-1; d_call: NA
cdr3_nt: TGCGCCAGCAGCCCGGGGGAGGCGGGCTCCTACAATGAGCAGTTCTTC; cdr3_aa: CASSPGEAGSYNEQFF; clone_size: NA; j_call: TRBJ2-1; v_call: TRBV5-1; d_call: NA
cdr3_nt: TGTGCCAGCAGTCGAACAGGGACAGGACCCTACGAGCAGTACTTC; cdr3_aa: CASSRTGTGPYEQYF; clone_size: NA; j_call: TRBJ2-7; v_call: TRBV6-5; d_call: TRBD1
cdr3_nt: TGTGCCAGCTCAGGAAGTCTGGGGGGCAGGAACTATGGCTACACCTTC; cdr3_aa: CASSGSLGGRNYGYTF; clone_size: NA; j_call: TRBJ1-2; v_call: TRBV18; d_call: NA
cdr3_nt: TGTGCCAGCAGTGTGGGCCCCCAAGAGACCCAGTACTTC; cdr3_aa: CASSVGPQETQYF; clone_size: NA; j_call: TRBJ2-5; v_call: TRBV6-1; d_call: NA
cdr3_nt: TGTGCCAGCAGTCACCAACTAGCGGGAGGTTCCTACAATGAGCAGTTCTTC; cdr3_aa: CASSHQLAGGSYNEQFF; clone_size: NA; j_call: TRBJ2-1; v_call: TRBV27; d_call: TRBD2
cdr3_nt: TGCGCCAGCAGCCAGATCCTCGGAGCCTACAATGAGCAGTTCTTC; cdr3_aa: CASSQILGAYNEQFF; clone_size: once; j_call: TRBJ2-1; v_call: TRBV4-3; d_call: NA
cdr3_nt: TGTGCCAGTATGGGGTCGACAGTACGTAACACTGAAGCTTTCTTT; cdr3_aa: CASMGSTVRNTEAFF; clone_size: NA; j_call: TRBJ1-1; v_call: TRBV19; d_call: NA
cdr3_nt: TGCGCCAGCAGCGACGCAGGGGGGGCCGGGGAGCTGTTTTTT; cdr3_aa: CASSDAGGAGELFF; clone_size: NA; j_call: TRBJ2-2; v_call: TRBV5-1; d_call: NA
cdr3_nt: TGCGCCAGCAGCCAAGTAGCGGGAGGAAGGACAGATACGCAGTATTTT; cdr3_aa: CASSQVAGGRTDTQYF; clone_size: NA; j_call: TRBJ2-3; v_call: TRBV4-1; d_call: TRBD2
cdr3_nt: TGTGCCAGCAGCCCCCGGGGAGCCTACAATGAGCAGTTCTTC; cdr3_aa: CASSPRGAYNEQFF; clone_size: once; j_call: TRBJ2-1; v_call: TRBV7-3; d_call: NA
cdr3_nt: TGTGCCACCTCCCGGGGGTACGAGCAGTACTTC; cdr3_aa: CATSRGYEQYF; clone_size: NA; j_call: TRBJ2-7; v_call: TRBV25-1; d_call: NA
cdr3_nt: TGCGCCAGCAGATTGGGAAGTAGATCCCAAGAGACCCAGTACTTC; cdr3_aa: CASRLGSRSQETQYF; clone_size: NA; j_call: TRBJ2-5; v_call: TRBV5-1; d_call: NA
cdr3_nt: TGTGCCAGCAGCTTACAGCTAGCGGGAGACCACGAGCAGTACTTC; cdr3_aa: CASSLQLAGDHEQYF; clone_size: NA; j_call: TRBJ2-7; v_call: TRBV7-9; d_call: TRBD2
cdr3_nt: TGTGCCGGCCCCGGGCTGTTTTTT; cdr3_aa: CAGPGLFF; clone_size: NA; j_call: TRBJ2-2; v_call: TRBV7-9; d_call: NA
cdr3_nt: TGTGCCAGCGGGACAACGGCGGACACCATATATTTT; cdr3_aa: CASGTTADTIYF; clone_size: NA; j_call: TRBJ1-3; v_call: TRBV6-1; d_call: NA
cdr3_nt: TGCGCCAGCAGCCCGGACACCGTGGGGCGCGAGCAGTACTTC; cdr3_aa: CASSPDTVGREQYF; clone_size: once; j_call: TRBJ2-7; v_call: TRBV5-1; d_call: NA
cdr3_nt: TGTGCCAGCAGCTTGAGCGGGGGGCAAGCTACGCAGTATTTT; cdr3_aa: CASSLSGGQATQYF; clone_size: NA; j_call: TRBJ2-3; v_call: TRBV7-8; d_call: TRBD2
cdr3_nt: TGTGCCAGCAGCTTTCAAGGGTACGACGGGGAGCTGTTTTTT; cdr3_aa: CASSFQGYDGELFF; clone_size: once; j_call: TRBJ2-2; v_call: TRBV5-4; d_call: NA
cdr3_nt: TGCGCCAGCAGCCGCATAGGGAGCGCCGTCGCTAACTATGGCTACACCTTC; cdr3_aa: CASSRIGSAVANYGYTF; clone_size: NA; j_call: TRBJ1-2; v_call: TRBV4-3; d_call: NA
cdr3_nt: TGCGCCAGCAGCACCCTAGGGGGCTCGAGCACTGAAGCTTTCTTT; cdr3_aa: CASSTLGGSSTEAFF; clone_size: NA; j_call: TRBJ1-1; v_call: TRBV5-1; d_call: TRBD1
cdr3_nt: TGTGCCAGCAGCTTAGGCGGACGGGCTGCATCTTTCTTT; cdr3_aa: CASSLGGRAASFF; clone_size: NA; j_call: TRBJ1-1; v_call: TRBV7-9; d_call: NA
cdr3_nt: TGTGCCAGCAGCTTAAGAGCGACAGAGACCCAGTACTTC; cdr3_aa: CASSLRATETQYF; clone_size: NA; j_call: TRBJ2-5; v_call: TRBV11-3; d_call: NA
cdr3_nt: TGTGCCTGGAACATAGGGACAGGGGTAAGGAGGTCACCCCTCCACTTT; cdr3_aa: CAWNIGTGVRRSPLHF; clone_size: NA; j_call: TRBJ1-6; v_call: TRBV30; d_call: TRBD1
cdr3_nt: TGTGCCAGCAGGCCCATAGTAATCACTGAAGCTTTCTTT; cdr3_aa: CASRPIVITEAFF; clone_size: once; j_call: TRBJ1-1; v_call: TRBV6-5; d_call: NA
cdr3_nt: TGTGCCTGGAGTGCCACAGACCTAGCGGTTCAAAACATTCAGTACTTC; cdr3_aa: CAWSATDLAVQNIQYF; clone_size: NA; j_call: TRBJ2-4; v_call: TRBV30; d_call: TRBD2
cdr3_nt: TGTGCCAGCAGTTACCCTGTTTCCTACGAGCAGTACTTC; cdr3_aa: CASSYPVSYEQYF; clone_size: NA; j_call: TRBJ2-7; v_call: TRBV6-6; d_call: NA
cdr3_nt: TGTGCCAGCTCACCACTACGGGCCGGGGGCACAGATACGCAGTATTTT; cdr3_aa: CASSPLRAGGTDTQYF; clone_size: once; j_call: TRBJ2-3; v_call: TRBV18; d_call: NA
cdr3_nt: TGCGCCAGCAGCGTGTCCCAGGAGACCCAGTACTTC; cdr3_aa: CASSVSQETQYF; clone_size: NA; j_call: TRBJ2-5; v_call: TRBV5-1; d_call: NA
cdr3_nt: TGTGCCAGCAGTGAAGCGCTAACAGGGTTGGACACTGAAGCTTTCTTT; cdr3_aa: CASSEALTGLDTEAFF; clone_size: NA; j_call: TRBJ1-1; v_call: TRBV6-1; d_call: NA
cdr3_nt: TGTGCCTGGACCCCGCAGGGGACAGACTATGGCTACACCTTC; cdr3_aa: CAWTPQGTDYGYTF; clone_size: NA; j_call: TRBJ1-2; v_call: TRBV30; d_call: TRBD1
cdr3_nt: TGTGCCTGGAGTGTGCAGATCAATCAGCCCCAGCATTTT; cdr3_aa: CAWSVQINQPQHF; clone_size: NA; j_call: TRBJ1-5; v_call: TRBV30; d_call: NA
cdr3_nt: TGTGCCAGCAGTATGGGGGGAAGTACCGGGGAGCTGTTTTTT; cdr3_aa: CASSMGGSTGELFF; clone_size: NA; j_call: TRBJ2-2; v_call: TRBV7-6; d_call: NA
cdr3_nt: TGTGCCTGGAGTGTTGGTGTCGGTAGTGGCGAGACCCAGTACTTC; cdr3_aa: CAWSVGVGSGETQYF; clone_size: NA; j_call: TRBJ2-5; v_call: TRBV30; d_call: NA
cdr3_nt: TGTGCCAGCAGCTTAGGACAGGGGGCCGGCGGGGAGCTGTTTTTT; cdr3_aa: CASSLGQGAGGELFF; clone_size: NA; j_call: TRBJ2-2; v_call: TRBV11-3; d_call: TRBD1
cdr3_nt: TGTGCCAGCAGCGTAGCCCCAGGGGGGGAAAAACTGTTTTTT; cdr3_aa: CASSVAPGGEKLFF; clone_size: NA; j_call: TRBJ1-4; v_call: TRBV9; d_call: TRBD1
cdr3_nt: TGTGCCAGCAGTGAGGGACGGACATCCTACGAGCAGTACTTC; cdr3_aa: CASSEGRTSYEQYF; clone_size: NA; j_call: TRBJ2-7; v_call: TRBV28; d_call: NA
cdr3_nt: TGTGCCAGCAGCGTAGCGGCGGCCGGCGGGGAGCTGTTTTTT; cdr3_aa: CASSVAAAGGELFF; clone_size: once; j_call: TRBJ2-2; v_call: TRBV9; d_call: NA
cdr3_nt: TGTGCCAGCAGTTTGGGCAGAAACACTGAAGCTTTCTTT; cdr3_aa: CASSLGRNTEAFF; clone_size: NA; j_call: TRBJ1-1; v_call: TRBV27; d_call: NA
cdr3_nt: TGTGCCAGCAGCAGAGGACTAGGATACGAGCAGTACTTC; cdr3_aa: CASSRGLGYEQYF; clone_size: NA; j_call: TRBJ2-7; v_call: TRBV5-4; d_call: TRBD2
cdr3_nt: TGCAGCGTAAACGGCGGAACCTACGAGCAGTACTTC; cdr3_aa: CSVNGGTYEQYF; clone_size: NA; j_call: TRBJ2-7; v_call: TRBV29-1; d_call: NA
cdr3_nt: TGTGCCAGCAGTACCTTCGGGGGCACTGAAGCTTTCTTT; cdr3_aa: CASSTFGGTEAFF; clone_size: NA; j_call: TRBJ1-1; v_call: TRBV6-5; d_call: NA
cdr3_nt: TGTGCCAGCAGCGCAACACCGGGACTAGCGGCCAATGAGCAGTTCTTC; cdr3_aa: CASSATPGLAANEQFF; clone_size: NA; j_call: TRBJ2-1; v_call: TRBV7-9; d_call: TRBD2
cdr3_nt: TGCAGCGTTGAATCCCAGGCCTATGGCTACACCTTC; cdr3_aa: CSVESQAYGYTF; clone_size: NA; j_call: TRBJ1-2; v_call: TRBV29-1; d_call: NA
cdr3_nt: TGTGCCAGCAGCCCCAGGGGGTTGGGTGAAAAACTGTTTTTT; cdr3_aa: CASSPRGLGEKLFF; clone_size: NA; j_call: TRBJ1-4; v_call: TRBV25-1; d_call: TRBD1
cdr3_nt: TGTGCCAGCAGCTTAGAGGGGGACCCCACAGATACGCAGTATTTT; cdr3_aa: CASSLEGDPTDTQYF; clone_size: NA; j_call: TRBJ2-3; v_call: TRBV7-3; d_call: NA